The source of this TCR beta chain is a study of CD8+CD57+ T cells in acquired aplastic anemia. Study details: Yields of DNA that came from sorted CD4+ and CD8+ cells averaged about 3 ug. CD4+ cell libraries from healthy donors averaged approximately 9.9 million reads.

Both TCR beta VDJ combination and CDR3 sequence profiling were carried out. Genomic DNA was the template for this profiling. TCRdb ran MiXCR on the reads and lists one entry per CDR3 protein. Found here are 150,000 to 200,000 distinct CDR3 sequences, just under 45% of them singletons; the top ten hold approximately 1.1%. Trimming pared 2 bases from V and 5 bases from J, leaving 15 bases between. CDR1 is KGHDR and CDR2 is SFDVKD in the germline V gene. This CDR3 has 16 amino acids. The chain recombines TRBV24-1 with TRBJ2-1; possibly TRBD2 for D (6 bases). The sequencing input was sorted CD4+, CD8+, or CD8+CD57+ T cells (not recorded which) from PBMCs. The receptor comes from a human donor in good health. The CDR3 DNA is TGTGCCACCAGTGATTGGCGGGGCCCCGGGCACAATGAGCAGTTCTTC. It yields the protein CATSDWRGPGHNEQFF.